This T cell receptor beta chain was documented in a study of blood T cells in healthy people across ages. Primers used in a second PCR of about 6 to 12 cycles were a sample-barcoded 5' primer and a J-beta primer mix. TCRdb reprocessed the 5' RACE reads with MiXCR, giving one entry per CDR3 protein. The sample yields 1 million to 1.2 million distinct CDR3 sequences, around two fifths seen once. All donors came from Russia, were Caucasian and healthy, and spanned ages about 6 to 100. The sequence was collected from a man aged 18 to 30 in good health. Sequenced: blood.

DNA for the CDR3: TGTGCCAGCAGTTTAGGTTCCGACAGGAGGGGCAATCAGCCCCAGCATTTT. Its translation is CASSLGSDRRGNQPQHF. The chain couples TRBV12-3 or TRBV12-4 to TRBJ1-5, with D possibly being TRBD1 (6 bases). The CDR3 is 17 amino acids. V lost 1 base and J 2 bases, leaving 15 bases between the germline ends.